This entry lists 20 T cell receptor beta chains sequenced from one sample in a study of CD4+ T cells in melanoma. TCRdb's table, derived via immunoSEQ multiplex PCR, lists solely in-frame clones and lacks some. In the table there are thousands of clones, around 71% of which are singletons. Material: cells from a culture (not recorded whether cultured in vitro). The receptor set was obtained from a human donor with melanoma.

The chain couples TRBV6-5 to TRBJ1-2; maybe TRBD1 (6 bases). The CDR3 spans 14 residues. CDR1 is MNHEY and CDR2 is SVGAGI in the germline V gene. Trimming removed 5 bases at V and 1 base at J, with 11 bases between. The CDR3 is CASSRQANNYGYTF. The CDR3 DNA is TGTGCCAGCAGTCGACAGGCGAATAACTATGGCTACACCTTC.

The chain carries TRBV5-1 and TRBJ2-5; the D is unclear. This CDR3 region has 14 residues. Deletions cut 0 bases from V and 1 base from J, with 7 bases between. The germline gives CDR1 SGHRS, CDR2 YFSETQ. Written as DNA, the CDR3 is TGCGCCAGCAGCTTGGCCCAGATCCAAGAGACCCAGTACTTC. It codes for CASSLAQIQETQYF.

J is TRBJ2-5 and V is TRBV11-1; D uncertain. Germline V CDR1 and CDR2: SGHAT, FQDESV (reference sequence). Trimming took off 3 bases at V and 7 bases at J, with 12 bases between the two ends. CDR3 length equals 13 residues. CDR3 in DNA: TGTGCCAGCAGCTTGTCCACCCCAGGGACCCAGTACTTC. This codes for CASSLSTPGTQYF.

The chain couples TRBV7-9 to TRBJ2-6, with a tentative D call TRBD1 (5 bases). Germline CDR1 SEHNR, CDR2 FQNEAQ (reference sequence). V was clipped by 5 bases and J by 4 bases, with 6 bases between them. This CDR3 region has 13 residues. The chain's CDR3 is CASSHRGANVLTF. The CDR3 DNA sequence: TGTGCCAGCAGCCACAGGGGGGCCAACGTCCTGACTTTC.

The table lists this clone with a few counts. The DNA of the CDR3 is TGTGCCAGCTCACCCTCCAGGGAGGAAGCTTTCTTT. Its translation: CASSPSREEAFF. J is TRBJ1-1 and V is TRBV18, with D perhaps matching TRBD1 (5 bases). The CDR3 runs 12 residues. Germline lookup yields CDR1 KGHSH and CDR2 LQKENI. V gave up 3 bases and J gave up 8 bases, with 10 bases separating them.

The chain links TRBV18 to TRBJ2-7; possible D gene TRBD1, 6 bases. Per germline, CDR1 KGHSH and CDR2 LQKENI. Deletions cut 6 bases from V and 3 bases from J, with 12 bases between. CDR3 length: 13 residues. CDR3: CASSSGQYYEQYF. The CDR3 coding sequence is TGTGCCAGCTCGTCAGGACAGTACTACGAGCAGTACTTC.

The V gene is TRBV27, the J gene TRBJ1-1; D is possibly TRBD1 (5 bases). Germline values: CDR1 MNHEY, CDR2 SMNVEV (reference sequence). The CDR3 is made up of 14 amino acids. Trimming took off 5 bases at V and 0 bases at J, with 10 bases between the two ends. CDR3 DNA: TGTGCCAGCAGTCCGGGGGGTCTGAACACTGAAGCTTTCTTT. Translation gives CASSPGGLNTEAFF.

Points on this clone: The junction departs from germline at one end; a sequencing error may be responsible. The chain couples TRBV5-1 to TRBJ1-4, with TRBD1 identical over 10 bases. This CDR3 contains 18 residues. Per germline, CDR1 SGHRS and CDR2 YFSETQ. The CDR3 sequence is CASSPGTGEGMAKEKLFF. The CDR3 nucleotides read TGCGCCAGCAGTCCCGGGACAGGGGAAGGAATGGCTAAGGAAAAACTGTTTTTT.

In its sample, this clone was seen a few times. V usage is TRBV6-5 and J usage is TRBJ1-2, with D possibly matching TRBD1 (5 bases). This CDR3 is 13 amino acids long. The germline gives CDR1 MNHEY, CDR2 SVGAGI. The germline V and J ends were trimmed by 0 bases and 7 bases, with 9 bases remaining between them. The CDR3 DNA reads as TGTGCCAGCAGTTACTCGAGGGACCTTGGCTACACCTTC. As protein: CASSYSRDLGYTF.

The chain employs TRBV19 and TRBJ2-1; the D gene is possibly TRBD2 (5 bases). Per germline, CDR1 LNHDA and CDR2 SQIVND (reference sequence). The CDR3 length is 16 residues. The germline V and J ends were trimmed by 3 bases and 6 bases, with 18 bases remaining between them. CDR3 bases: TGTGCCAGTAGTATTGAGGCTAGCTGGGGATTCAATGAGCAGTTCTTC. Its translation: CASSIEASWGFNEQFF.

This clone was counted a few times. The chain combines TRBV19 with TRBJ2-1, with 7 bases aligning to TRBD1. Per the germline V gene, CDR1 is LNHDA and CDR2 is SQIVND (reference sequence). The CDR3 extends over 14 amino acids. V trimming: 1 base; J trimming: 13 bases; junction bases outside the gene matches: 10. In nucleotides, the CDR3 is TGTGCCAGTAGTATAGGAGCTAGGACAGGACCCCAGTTCTTC. Translated: CASSIGARTGPQFF. The variable domain in full, with the rest retrieved from reference TRBV19 and TRBJ2-1, is DGGITQSPKYLFRKEGQNVTLSCEQNLNHDAMYWYRQDPGQGLRLIYYSQIVNDFQKGDIAEGYSVSREKKESFPLTVTSAQKNPTAFYLCASSIGARTGPQFFGPGTRLTVL.

This clone was picked up a small number of times. The chain joins TRBV4-2 to TRBJ1-1, with 11 bases that match TRBD1. Per the germline V gene, CDR1 is LGHNA and CDR2 is YNFKEQ. The CDR3 contains 16 residues. With V trimmed by 4 bases and J by 4 bases, 8 bases remained unmatched. The CDR3 DNA follows: TGTGCCAGCAGCCCGCGGACAGGGGGCGTATTCACTGAAGCTTTCTTT. This codes for CASSPRTGGVFTEAFF.

The chain is built from TRBV5-5 and TRBJ2-2; D gene uncertain. Germline CDR1 and CDR2: SGHKS and YYEKEE (reference sequence). Trimming cost V 5 bases and J 3 bases, with 11 bases left between them. The CDR3 has 14 residues. CDR3 in DNA: TGTGCCAGCAGTCATAACAGTGACACCGGGGAGCTGTTTTTT. It specifies CASSHNSDTGELFF.

This chain links TRBV27 with TRBJ1-6, with 10 bases matching TRBD1. Germline values: CDR1 MNHEY, CDR2 SMNVEV (reference sequence). V trimming: 5 bases; J trimming: 4 bases; junction bases outside the gene matches: 8. CDR3 size: 17 residues. The CDR3, as DNA: TGTGCCAGCAGTCAACGGACAGGGGGTCTATATAATTCACCCCTCCACTTT. Protein: CASSQRTGGLYNSPLHF.

This chain uses TRBV5-6 with TRBJ2-7; 8 bases are a match to TRBD2. With V trimmed by 5 bases and J by 2 bases, 6 bases remained unmatched. The CDR3 totals 14 residues. Germline CDR1 and CDR2: SGHDT and YYEEEE. In DNA, the CDR3 is TGTGCCAGCAGAAAGGCGGGGGGAGCCTACGAGCAGTACTTC. Encoded protein: CASRKAGGAYEQYF.

This clone was seen more than once but under ten times. The gene calls are TRBV4-1 and TRBJ2-7, with a possible D match to TRBD2 (5 bases). The CDR3 totals 15 residues. The germline V and J ends were trimmed by 3 bases and 0 bases, with 12 bases remaining between them. In germline, CDR1 is MGHRA, CDR2 YSYEKL. This CDR3 reads CASSQIGGSSYEQYF. CDR3 DNA: TGCGCCAGCAGCCAGATCGGAGGAAGCTCCTACGAGCAGTACTTC.

The gene calls are TRBV11-3 and TRBJ2-1; no firm D call. CDR1 and CDR2 from the germline V gene are SGHNT and YENEEA. The CDR3 runs to 16 residues. V was trimmed by 1 base and J by 8 bases, leaving 18 bases between them. The CDR3 nucleotides are TGTGCCAGCAGCTTAGGCTGGGCCTCGGGTCACGATGAGCAGTTCTTC. Translating it yields CASSLGWASGHDEQFF. Variable domain in full (rest from reference TRBV11-3 and TRBJ2-1): EAGVVQSPRYKIIEKKQPVAFWCNPISGHNTLYWYLQNLGQGPELLIRYENEEAVDDSQLPKDRFSAERLKGVDSTLKIQPAELGDSAVYLCASSLGWASGHDEQFFGPGTRLTVL.

The genes are TRBV5-1 and TRBJ2-2; D is perhaps TRBD2 (6 bases). The germline gives CDR1 SGHRS, CDR2 YFSETQ. The ends were cut back, 9 bases at V and 3 bases at J, with 15 bases in the middle. There are 14 residues in the CDR3. The CDR3 region has the DNA TGCGCCACTAAGCTAGCGCCGCACACCGGGGAGCTGTTTTTT. As protein: CATKLAPHTGELFF.

The V and J genes are TRBV15 and TRBJ1-6, with no clear D. CDR3 length: 17 residues. V dropped 0 bases and J dropped 8 bases, with 17 bases sitting between them. Looked up from germline, CDR1 is LNHNV and CDR2 is YYDKDF (reference sequence). The CDR3 region is CATSRESPGNRYSPLHF. As DNA, the CDR3 is TGTGCCACCAGCAGAGAATCCCCCGGAAACCGTTATTCACCCCTCCACTTT.

This chain links TRBV2 with TRBJ1-3; no firm D call. The length of the CDR3 is 14 residues. CDR1 is SNHLY, CDR2 FYNNEI, per germline. V was clipped by 6 bases and J by 3 bases, with 12 bases between them. DNA of the CDR3: TGTGCCAGCAGCCCGAATCGGGGTGGAAACACCATATATTTT. Translating it yields CASSPNRGGNTIYF.